This is a list of T cell receptor beta chains from one sample in a study of CD8 T cells in ankylosing spondylitis. MiXCR, run by TCRdb on the 5' RACE reads, gives a single entry per CDR3 protein. This table has roughly 490,000 distinct CDR3 sequences, approximately 5.3% appearing once. Input material: blood, either unsorted or a sorted T cell fraction (not recorded which). These receptors were taken from a male donor with ankylosing spondylitis. Both conserved end residues are part of each CDR3.

j_call v_call cdr3_aa
TRBJ2-7 TRBV29-1 CSVVRGYEQYF
TRBJ1-3 TRBV7-2 CASSLYGGNTIYF
TRBJ1-5 TRBV7-9 CASSRGAGQPQHF
TRBJ1-2 TRBV29-1 CSVGPGHAKGYTF
TRBJ2-6 TRBV4-3 CASSQDVPGQGASGANVLTF
TRBJ2-1 TRBV10-3 CAISEDGDSSYNEQFF
TRBJ2-5 TRBV12-3/TRBV12-4 CASSAGTGPQETQYF
TRBJ2-5 TRBV28 CASSKGLAGIQTQYF
TRBJ2-7 TRBV20-1 CSASKLAGRTNYEQYF
TRBJ1-5 TRBV20-1 CSARPQGDQPQHF
TRBJ2-7 TRBV7-2 CASSQQVASGYYEQYF
TRBJ2-2 TRBV5-5 CASSPSATGELFF
TRBJ2-3 TRBV12-3/TRBV12-4 CASSFPSADTQYF
TRBJ2-2 TRBV7-2 CASSLYPDSLGTGELFF
TRBJ1-1 TRBV10-2 CASSESGVPTEAFF
TRBJ2-7 TRBV5-1 CASSLNQGANEQYF
TRBJ2-5 TRBV20-1 CSASISQGAQYF
TRBJ2-7 TRBV4-1 CASSQVGGLYEQYF
TRBJ2-3 TRBV5-6 CASSFVAGGPTDTQYF
TRBJ2-1 TRBV5-1 CASSLDTSGGYNEQFF
TRBJ2-2 TRBV4-3 CASSQGRGPTGELFF
TRBJ1-5 TRBV6-1 CASSEVLDSQPQHF
TRBJ2-1 TRBV5-6 CASHSGVWGEQFF
TRBJ1-4 TRBV18 CASLPRTGEKLFF
TRBJ2-4 TRBV27 CASSNSVQGSLAKNIQYF
TRBJ1-1 TRBV5-1 CASSLGRGGMNTEAFF
TRBJ2-1 TRBV5-1 CASSYRMTSGYNEQFF
TRBJ2-5 TRBV19 CASSLRVGGATQETQYF
TRBJ1-6 TRBV10-3 CAISLRQGHNSPLHF
TRBJ1-4 TRBV5-5 CASSRWGPRQSPNEKLFF
TRBJ2-2 TRBV6-2/TRBV6-3 CASSYNRPNTGELFF
TRBJ2-2 TRBV20-1 CSARPVGSGELFF
TRBJ2-5 TRBV7-3 CASSLRPGSAGETQYF
TRBJ1-1 TRBV24-1 CATSDLSGGSFF
TRBJ1-3 TRBV6-5 CASSYLGTVKAGNTIYF
TRBJ2-6 TRBV28 CASSSPASGFSGANVLTF
TRBJ2-1 TRBV6-2/TRBV6-3 CASSHYRSSGRASEQFF
TRBJ2-2 TRBV7-8 CASSLGRTGELFF
TRBJ1-2 TRBV5-1 CASSLGQGSFYGYTF
TRBJ2-2 TRBV4-1 CASTRAGGTGELFF
TRBJ2-3 TRBV7-3 CASSLRQNTDTQYF
TRBJ2-2 TRBV4-3 CASSQEEMPLTGELFF
TRBJ1-5 TRBV20-1 CSATDPKRAQHF
TRBJ1-2 TRBV7-8 CASSLAIRGRLGYTF
TRBJ2-5 TRBV5-1 CASTIGQGGETQYF
TRBJ2-2 TRBV6-2/TRBV6-3 CASTRRLGSPNTGELFF